This TCR beta chain derives from a study of vaccination and CD4 T cells after COVID-19. Notes on the study in general: With convalescent patients, a median about 90% of reactive clones emerged solely after vaccination.

Germline lookup yields CDR1 SQVTM and CDR2 ANQGSEA. The CDR3 length is 16 residues. The trim removed 7 bases at V and 3 bases at J, leaving 15 bases unmatched. This clonotype was seen a handful of times. Its antigen remains unidentified. The Oncomine TCR Beta short-read assay was applied to DNA of cultured CD4+ T cells. TCRdb reanalysed the PCR reads using MiXCR and keeps one entry per CDR3 protein. This table has around 26,000 distinct CDR3 sequences, 40% to 50% appearing once. The treatment denotes: roughly 10-day PBMC culture with coronavirus spike peptide pools or control peptides (ViraFEST assay). Once peptide pools had expanded antigen-specific T cells, ViraFEST sequenced TCRs. Dates of positive PCR ran from March to December 2020, before US Alpha, Beta and Delta variants.

The sequence came from a human donor who had recovered from COVID-19. The sequenced material came from CD4+ T cells from blood, cultured in vitro. The rearrangement joins TRBV29-1 to TRBJ1-2, with TRBD1 identical over 9 bases. CDR3 sequence (DNA): TGCAGCGCAACAAGGCTCTTTGGGACAGGGCACTATGGCTACACCTTC. As protein: CSATRLFGTGHYGYTF.